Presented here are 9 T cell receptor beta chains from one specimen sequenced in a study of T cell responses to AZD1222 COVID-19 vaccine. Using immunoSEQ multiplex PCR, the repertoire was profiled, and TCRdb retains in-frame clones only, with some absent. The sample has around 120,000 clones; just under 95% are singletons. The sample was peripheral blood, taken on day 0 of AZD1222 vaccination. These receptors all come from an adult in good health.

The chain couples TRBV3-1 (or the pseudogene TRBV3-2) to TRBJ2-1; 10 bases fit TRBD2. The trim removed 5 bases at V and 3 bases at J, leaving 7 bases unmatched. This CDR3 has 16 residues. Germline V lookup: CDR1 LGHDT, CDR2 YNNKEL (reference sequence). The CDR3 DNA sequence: TGTGCCAGCAGCGCTCTACTAGCGGGGCACTACAATGAGCAGTTCTTC. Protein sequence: CASSALLAGHYNEQFF.

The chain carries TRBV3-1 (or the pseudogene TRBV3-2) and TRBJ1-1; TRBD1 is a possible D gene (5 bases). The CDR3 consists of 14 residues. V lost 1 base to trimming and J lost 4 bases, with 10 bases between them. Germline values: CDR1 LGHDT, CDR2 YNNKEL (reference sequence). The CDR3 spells CASSQAGTGTEAFF. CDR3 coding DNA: TGTGCCAGCAGCCAAGCAGGGACTGGCACTGAAGCTTTCTTT.

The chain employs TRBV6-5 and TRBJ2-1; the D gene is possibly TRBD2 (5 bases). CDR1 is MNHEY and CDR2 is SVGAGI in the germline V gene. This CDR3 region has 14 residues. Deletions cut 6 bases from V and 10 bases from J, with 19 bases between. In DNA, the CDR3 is TGTGCCAGCAGCTTAGACTCCCCCCGGGGAGAGCAGTTCTTC. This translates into CASSLDSPRGEQFF.

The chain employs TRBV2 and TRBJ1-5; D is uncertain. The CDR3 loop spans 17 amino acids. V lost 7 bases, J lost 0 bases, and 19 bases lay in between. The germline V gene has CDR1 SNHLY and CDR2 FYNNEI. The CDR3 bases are TGTGCCAGCACCCGGGGTTACGCCGTGAATAGCAATCAGCCCCAGCATTTT. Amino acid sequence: CASTRGYAVNSNQPQHF.

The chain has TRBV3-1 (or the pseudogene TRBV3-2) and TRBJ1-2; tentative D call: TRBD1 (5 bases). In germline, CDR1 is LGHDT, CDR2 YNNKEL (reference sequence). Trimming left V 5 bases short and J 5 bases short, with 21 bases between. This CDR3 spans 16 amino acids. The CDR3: CASSSRQLARGYGYTF. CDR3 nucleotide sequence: TGTGCCAGCAGCTCCCGACAGCTAGCAAGGGGATATGGCTACACCTTC.

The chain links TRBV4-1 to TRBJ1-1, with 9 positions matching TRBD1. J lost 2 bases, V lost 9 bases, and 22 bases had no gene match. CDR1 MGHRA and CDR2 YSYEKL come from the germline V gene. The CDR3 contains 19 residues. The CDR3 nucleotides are TGCGCCAGTGGGACAGGGCGAGCACCGAAGAAAGATGGCAACACTGAAGCTTTCTTT. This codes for CASGTGRAPKKDGNTEAFF.

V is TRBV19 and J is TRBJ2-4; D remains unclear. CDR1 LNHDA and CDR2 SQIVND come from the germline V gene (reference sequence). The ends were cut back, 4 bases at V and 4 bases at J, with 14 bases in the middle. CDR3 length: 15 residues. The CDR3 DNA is TGTGCCAGTAGTACAACTAACCAGATGAAAAACATTCAGTACTTC. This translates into CASSTTNQMKNIQYF. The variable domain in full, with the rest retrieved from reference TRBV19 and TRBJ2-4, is DGGITQSPKYLFRKEGQNVTLSCEQNLNHDAMYWYRQDPGQGLRLIYYSQIVNDFQKGDIAEGYSVSREKKESFPLTVTSAQKNPTAFYLCASSTTNQMKNIQYFGAGTRLSVL.

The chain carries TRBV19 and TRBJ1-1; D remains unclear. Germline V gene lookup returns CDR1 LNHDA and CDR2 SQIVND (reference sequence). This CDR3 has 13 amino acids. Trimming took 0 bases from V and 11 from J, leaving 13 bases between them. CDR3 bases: TGTGCCAGTAGTATAGATCTTCGAGTCGTCGCTTTCTTT. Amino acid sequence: CASSIDLRVVAFF.

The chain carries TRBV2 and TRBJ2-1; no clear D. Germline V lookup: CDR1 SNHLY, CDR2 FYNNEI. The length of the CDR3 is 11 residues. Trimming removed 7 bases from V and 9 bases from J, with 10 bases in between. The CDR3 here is CASTVSGEQFF. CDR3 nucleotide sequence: TGTGCCAGCACCGTCTCAGGTGAGCAGTTCTTC.